The text below deals with one T cell receptor (beta chain). It has no known antigen specificity. Sequence at one end of the junction differs from germline and may be a read error. The time point label of this sample denotes: sample taken at primary tumor resection. Whole RNA extracted from tumor and nontumor lung tissue, or from cryopreserved PBMC samples, was used for TCR sequencing without cell sorting. Samples were obtained from over 70 patients with early-stage, untreated non-small cell lung cancer from the lung TRACERx cohort. Only patients with enough RNA available from two or more tumor regions were chosen for TCR sequencing. The CDR3, cysteine through phenylalanine, is 15 amino acids long. Only the CDR3 DNA is retained, 45 bases long and in frame from the first base. The germline V gene (reference sequence) gives CDR1 as SEHNR and CDR2 as FQNEAQ. The record originates from a study of spatial heterogeneity in lung cancer (dated by TCRdb to between 2018 and 2021). With respect to the entire study: More beta-chain than alpha-chain transcripts were consistently detected, likely reflecting higher beta-chain transcript abundance. Nonsynonymous mutation counts, determined by whole-exome sequencing of tumor tissue, were related to TCR repertoire features. At surgery, both alpha and beta chains were TCR-sequenced in under 250 tumor regions, over 61 matched nontumor lung samples and around 50 PBMC samples. TCR alpha and beta repertoires were quantitatively compared across multiple tumor regions, matched nontumor lung and blood in non-small cell lung cancer. In the raw uncorrected reads, each unique combination of TCR and UMI appeared more than ten times on average.

The library was prepared using 5' RACE. Sequencer: NextSeq 500. To allow correction of PCR and sequencing errors, the TCR library protocol tagged every TCR cDNA molecule with a unique molecular identifier. As for the original processing: Decombinator tools were used for TCR identification, UMI-based error correction and CDR3 extraction. TCRs above a frequency of 2 per 1,000, corresponding to the top 1% of the tumor frequency distribution, were defined as expanded. Renyi diversity was computed with the R vegan package after each repertoire had been subsampled 100 times to 5,000 TCRs. CDR3 similarity networks were built from amino acid triplet string-kernel similarity, with CDR3s being connected when pairwise similarity was above 0.82. In TCRdb, the public reads were trimmed at Q25 with fastp and aligned with MiXCR, with productive beta chains retained. Identical CDR3 protein sequences are pooled into one entry, listed with their most common genes and DNA. These V and J calls originate from TCRdb's pipeline instead of the authors' own analysis. This sample lists about 52,000 distinct CDR3 sequences; less than 8.5% were detected once. The ten most abundant clones make up about 3% of the sample.

Results the study describes overall, beyond this receptor: Additional single-cell paired TCR alpha and beta sequencing was considered necessary to confirm, at a functional level, the hypothesis that regional TCRs recognize regional mutations. Ubiquitous expanded tumor TCRs showed up in blood more often at tumor resection than at routine follow-up.

This specimen was PBMCs, taken at surgery. Recombination joined TRBV7-9 with TRBJ2-1, and TRBD2 matches 10 of the central bases. This receptor was identified in a female donor with early-stage non-small cell lung cancer. This receptor carries the CDR3 CANSQTSGSYNEQFF. The sequenced DNA: TGTGCCAACAGCCAGACTAGCGGGTCCTACAATGAGCAGTTCTTC. The CDR3, completed at both ends by the reference TRBV7-9 and TRBJ2-1 genes, gives the full variable domain DTGVSQNPRHKITKRGQNVTFRCDPISEHNRLYWYRQTLGQGPEFLTYFQNEAQLEKSRLLSDRFSAERPKGSFSTLEIQRTEQGDSAMYLCANSQTSGSYNEQFFGPGTRLTVL.